The entry below gives a single T cell receptor beta chain sequence along with its context. Antigen: not known. This CDR3 is built from 15 residues. The germline CDR1 and CDR2 sequences are SGHKS and YYEKEE (reference sequence). V shed 1 base and J 3 bases; nucleotides not matched to a gene: 4. This sample was included in a study of cytomegalovirus exposure and HLA in healthy donors. Study conclusions and caveats: Altogether, about 160 TCR beta chains were recorded as cytomegalovirus-associated. Most observed TCR sequences were rare, whereas some public TCRs were detected in many donors.

Only in-frame clones appear in the TCRdb table, and some are missing; sequencing was by immunoSEQ multiplex PCR. The repertoire holds 200,000 or so clones, with roughly 80% as singletons. The TCR comes from a young man in good health and CMV-seropositive. The J gene is TRBJ2-1, the V gene TRBV5-5; TRBD1 matches 7 bases. The sequenced sample consisted of PBMCs. The CDR3 region has the DNA TGTGCCAGCAGCTTGAGGGCAGGGGGCTACAATGAGCAGTTCTTC. This translates into CASSLRAGGYNEQFF.